These T cell receptor beta chains were read from a single sample in a study of T cell responses to AZD1222 COVID-19 vaccine. Sequencing was performed with immunoSEQ multiplex PCR; in TCRdb, only in-frame clones are kept and a portion is missing. The table includes some 150,000 clones, around nine tenths detected once. The source was peripheral blood, collected 28 days after the second AZD1222 dose. The receptors here all came from an adult who received the AZD1222 COVID-19 vaccine. Both conserved end residues are trimmed from each CDR3. D genes are given only for firm matches.

ASRASGANVLT 11 - TRBV27
ASSTGTNSGELF 12 TRBD2 TRBV6-5
ASSFKRQATDTQY 13 - TRBV13
ASSVSHGAEAF 11 - TRBV9
ASSRSSTDTQY 11 - TRBV18
ASSEARSLVGNTIY 14 - TRBV7-6
ASKGRGALVGGEQF 14 - TRBV27
ASSSLRGGRAEAF 13 - TRBV11-2
ASSLDSEYYEQY 12 - TRBV6-1
ASRTGQGTYEQY 12 TRBD1 TRBV6-5
ASSQGQGFSNTEAF 14 TRBD1 TRBV5-1
ASSKFYGTSYEQY 13 - TRBV21-1
ASSLNRVPSDTQY 13 - TRBV7-3
ASRITQGAWGYT 12 TRBD1 TRBV19
ASSPISVHEQF 11 - TRBV12-3/TRBV12-4
AISDLQGTSGNTIY 14 TRBD1 TRBV10-3
ASSFDRAAEAF 11 TRBD1 TRBV5-1
ASSTSPHDIPQH 12 - TRBV7-6
ASSPLAGEGYT 11 - TRBV18
ASSEKGSLDTQY 12 - TRBV25-1
ASSSLGGGLGRTEAF 15 TRBD1 TRBV5-6
ASSYGSWDRAF 11 TRBD1 TRBV6-5
ASREWDNSYEQY 12 - TRBV2
ASSQEWVRGEKLF 13 - TRBV4-1
ASSARTGNTEAF 12 TRBD1 TRBV3-1/TRBV3-2
ASSLRTGELF 10 - TRBV7-3
ASDRDYGYT 9 TRBD1 TRBV30
ASRGTGVQY 9 TRBD1 TRBV6-5
ASSLEAGVTEQY 12 TRBD2 TRBV5-1